These 27 T cell receptor beta chains originate from one sample sequenced in a study of cytomegalovirus exposure and HLA in healthy donors. Both 60 Vbeta primers and 13 Jbeta primers went into the PCR. The data were produced by immunoSEQ multiplex PCR, yet TCRdb's version contains in-frame clones alone and is incomplete. The sample contains about 200,000 clones, approximately 80% of which appear only once. Material: PBMCs. The receptors derive from a boy aged 2-15 years in good health and CMV-seronegative.

The V gene is TRBV5-1, the J gene TRBJ2-4; no reliable D call. This CDR3 spans 15 amino acids. V lost 4 bases, J lost 2 bases, and 13 bases lay in between. The V gene's germline CDR1 is SGHRS and CDR2 YFSETQ. The CDR3 DNA reads TGCGCCAGCAGCCCGACTTACGGCTCCAAAAACATTCAGTACTTC. As protein: CASSPTYGSKNIQYF. The variable domain in full, with the rest retrieved from reference TRBV5-1 and TRBJ2-4, is KAGVTQTPRYLIKTRGQQVTLSCSPISGHRSVSWYQQTPGQGLQFLFEYFSETQRNKGNFPGRFSGRQFSNSRSEMNVSTLELGDSALYLCASSPTYGSKNIQYFGAGTRLSVL.

J is TRBJ2-7 and V is TRBV6-1, with a weak D call TRBD1 (6 bases). The germline CDR1 and CDR2 sequences are MNHNS and SASEGT. V gave up 4 bases and J gave up 2 bases, with 21 bases separating them. The CDR3 runs to 17 residues. Here the CDR3 DNA reads TGTGCCAGCAGTGGCCCAACCGGACAGTCCTTGGCCTACGAGCAGTACTTC. It translates to CASSGPTGQSLAYEQYF.

The chain joins TRBV6-5 to TRBJ1-1; the D is unclear. The CDR3 runs to 14 residues. CDR1 MNHEY and CDR2 SVGAGI come from the germline V gene. Trimming took 3 bases from V and 5 from J, leaving 13 bases between them. The CDR3 loop is CASSYEEAWTEAFF. The CDR3 DNA reads as TGTGCCAGCAGTTATGAGGAGGCGTGGACTGAAGCTTTCTTT.

This clone showed up just a few times. The chain is built from TRBV5-6 and TRBJ1-2; D is uncertain. V was shortened by 2 bases and J by 4 bases, with 9 bases between the two germline ends. The CDR3 consists of 13 residues. Germline lookup yields CDR1 SGHDT and CDR2 YYEEEE. The chain's CDR3 is CASSLASSYGYTF. The CDR3 DNA follows: TGTGCCAGCAGCTTAGCCTCTTCCTATGGCTACACCTTC.

The chain uses TRBV7-2 and TRBJ2-3; D is perhaps TRBD2 (5 bases). Looked up from germline, CDR1 is SGHTA and CDR2 is FQGNSA. V lost 5 bases, J lost 2 bases, and 17 bases lay in between. The CDR3 spans 16 residues. CDR3 residues: CASSPRTDSYTDTQYF. The DNA for the CDR3 is TGTGCCAGCAGCCCCCGGACTGACTCCTACACAGATACGCAGTATTTT.

The rearrangement uses TRBV2 and TRBJ1-6; D is unclear. The CDR3 is 12 residues long. V gave up 6 bases and J gave up 4 bases, with 4 bases separating them. The germline V gene encodes CDR1 SNHLY and CDR2 FYNNEI. The CDR3 region is CASSGYNSPLHF. CDR3 DNA: TGTGCCAGCAGCGGTTATAATTCACCCCTCCACTTT.

The chain combines TRBV27 with TRBJ2-7, with 7 nucleotides matching TRBD2. Losses at the gene ends were 8 bases for V and 5 bases for J; bases not matched to a gene: 15. Germline V lookup: CDR1 MNHEY, CDR2 SMNVEV (reference sequence). The CDR3 extends over 15 amino acids. CDR3 amino acids: CASSKPGMGGDEQYF. Here the CDR3 DNA reads TGTGCCAGCTCGAAACCCGGGATGGGGGGGGACGAGCAGTACTTC.

V is TRBV2 and J is TRBJ2-2; maybe TRBD2 (7 bases). V was clipped by 3 bases and J by 4 bases, with 12 bases between them. This CDR3 comprises 15 residues. Germline assignment: CDR1 SNHLY and CDR2 FYNNEI. CDR3 DNA sequence: TGTGCCAGCAGTGAGGGGCGGGGGCTCACCGGGGAGCTGTTTTTT. Protein product: CASSEGRGLTGELFF.

This clone was seen more than once but under ten times. The chain carries TRBV2 and TRBJ2-5; D gene unclear. The tail of the sequence fits TRBJ2-7 better, so the J call may be wrong. Per the germline V gene, CDR1 is SNHLY and CDR2 is FYNNEI. The CDR3 runs 11 residues. The CDR3 is CASSLVSEQYF. CDR3 DNA sequence: TGTGCCAGCAGTCTGGTGAGCGAGCAGTACTTC.

This rearrangement joins TRBV27 to TRBJ1-6; D not certain. The CDR3 runs to 15 residues. CDR1 is MNHEY, CDR2 SMNVEV, per germline (reference sequence). Trimming stripped 5 bases from V and 3 bases from J, with 11 bases between. CDR3 loop: CASSGSRGYNSPLHF. In nucleotides, the CDR3 is TGTGCCAGCAGTGGTAGTCGGGGCTATAATTCACCCCTCCACTTT.

V usage is TRBV6-5 and J usage is TRBJ1-1; 8 bases are a match to TRBD1. CDR1 MNHEY and CDR2 SVGAGI come from the germline V gene. CDR3 length: 15 residues. V was clipped by 0 bases and J by 5 bases; unmatched bases: 5. The DNA for the CDR3 is TGTGCCAGCAGTTACTCAGGACAGGGAGGTACTGAAGCTTTCTTT. Residues: CASSYSGQGGTEAFF.

The chain couples TRBV6-6 to TRBJ1-6; no reliable D call. Germline CDR1 is MNHNY and CDR2 is SVGAGI (reference sequence). Trimming stripped 4 bases from V and 7 bases from J, with 14 bases between. The CDR3 sequence is 15 residues long. The CDR3 sequence: CASSSDTGLNSPLHF. CDR3 DNA sequence: TGTGCCAGCAGTTCCGACACCGGACTCAATTCACCCCTCCACTTT.

The chain combines TRBV4-2 with TRBJ2-1; 9 bases line up with TRBD1. The germline V gene encodes CDR1 LGHNA and CDR2 YNFKEQ. CDR3 length: 15 residues. The V gene end was trimmed by 6 bases and the J gene end by 9 bases; junction bases not matched to a gene: 12. In DNA, the CDR3 is TGTGCCAGCAGGCAACCGGGACAGGGAGGAGGTGAGCAGTTCTTC. Its protein is CASRQPGQGGGEQFF.

V gene TRBV7-2 combines with J gene TRBJ2-7; 9 bases are a match to TRBD1. The CDR3 runs 14 residues. Germline CDR1 SGHTA, CDR2 FQGNSA. With V trimmed by 1 base and J by 6 bases, 4 bases remained unmatched. CDR3 DNA: TGTGCCAGCAGCTTAGGGACAGGGGAATTCGAGCAGTACTTC. This gives the protein CASSLGTGEFEQYF.

The chain recombines TRBV5-1 with TRBJ1-1; no reliable D call. The germline V gene encodes CDR1 SGHRS and CDR2 YFSETQ. The CDR3 has 14 amino acids. The V gene lost 0 bases and the J gene lost 5 bases, with 11 bases spanning the gap. CDR3 amino acids: CASSLGQANTEAFF. The CDR3 DNA is TGCGCCAGCAGCTTGGGTCAGGCTAATACTGAAGCTTTCTTT.

The J gene is TRBJ2-3, the V gene TRBV28; the match to TRBD1 covers 11 bases. CDR3 size: 17 residues. Germline V gene sequence: CDR1 MDHEN, CDR2 SYDVKM. V was pared by 2 bases and J by 3 bases, with 7 bases of the junction left unmatched. CDR3 in DNA: TGTGCCAGCAGTTTAGAGAACGGGGACAGGGGGACAGATACGCAGTATTTT. It is translated as CASSLENGDRGTDTQYF.

This chain connects TRBV18 to TRBJ1-5; 8 nucleotides align to TRBD1. There are 15 residues in the CDR3. The germline gives CDR1 KGHSH, CDR2 LQKENI. With 5 bases clipped from V and 2 bases from J, the junction kept 5 bases outside the gene matches. The CDR3 is CASSTGTGGNQPQHF. The CDR3 DNA follows: TGTGCCAGCTCAACGGGGACAGGAGGCAATCAGCCCCAGCATTTT.

This chain uses TRBV6-5 with TRBJ2-1, with no clear D. Trimming pared 0 bases from V and 6 bases from J, leaving 3 bases between. The CDR3 spans 12 residues. Germline V gene lookup returns CDR1 MNHEY and CDR2 SVGAGI. Here the CDR3 DNA reads TGTGCCAGCAGTTACTCGAGCAATGAGCAGTTCTTC. Its translation is CASSYSSNEQFF.

The genes are TRBV15 and TRBJ1-1; 7 bases are shared with TRBD1. The ends lost 3 bases at V and 4 bases at J; junction bases unmatched: 8. CDR3 length: 15 amino acids. Germline-derived CDR1 and CDR2 are LNHNV and YYDKDF (reference sequence). CDR3 sequence: CATSRGSGTATEAFF. The DNA for the CDR3 is TGTGCCACCAGCAGGGGCAGTGGGACAGCCACTGAAGCTTTCTTT.

This clone was seen just once. The chain employs TRBV7-9 and TRBJ1-1; possibly TRBD1 for D (6 bases). V was trimmed by 5 bases and J by 1 base, leaving 11 bases between them. Germline V gene sequence: CDR1 SEHNR, CDR2 FQNEAQ (reference sequence). The CDR3 is made up of 14 amino acids. The CDR3 here is CASSPSDRNTEAFF. The CDR3 coding sequence is TGTGCCAGCAGCCCTTCGGACAGGAACACTGAAGCTTTCTTT. The full variable domain, in which reference TRBV7-9 and TRBJ1-1 provide the parts outside the CDR3, is DTGVSQNPRHKITKRGQNVTFRCDPISEHNRLYWYRQTLGQGPEFLTYFQNEAQLEKSRLLSDRFSAERPKGSFSTLEIQRTEQGDSAMYLCASSPSDRNTEAFFGQGTRLTVV.

The chain uses TRBV5-6 and TRBJ1-3; the match to TRBD1 covers 7 bases. The CDR3 loop spans 14 amino acids. Losses at the gene ends were 2 bases for V and 8 bases for J; bases not matched to a gene: 7. Germline loops: CDR1 SGHDT, CDR2 YYEEEE. The CDR3 loop reads CASSLRQGWDTIYF. CDR3 sequence (DNA): TGTGCCAGCAGCTTAAGACAGGGTTGGGACACCATATATTTT.

This sequence joins TRBV6-1 and TRBJ1-2; weak D call: TRBD1 (5 bases). CDR1 and CDR2 from the germline V gene are MNHNS and SASEGT. The germline V and J ends were trimmed by 3 bases and 5 bases, with 10 bases remaining between them. The CDR3 length is 13 residues. CDR3 sequence: CASSEGLMYGYTF. Written as DNA, the CDR3 is TGTGCCAGCAGTGAGGGACTCATGTATGGCTACACCTTC.

The chain uses TRBV4-3 and TRBJ2-1; a possible D gene is TRBD2 (5 bases). The CDR3 has 14 amino acids. CDR1 LGHNA and CDR2 YSLEER come from the germline V gene. The ends were cut back, 0 bases at V and 6 bases at J, with 9 bases in the middle. The CDR3 here is CASSQDSSPNEQFF. The DNA for the CDR3 is TGCGCCAGCAGCCAAGACTCTAGCCCCAATGAGCAGTTCTTC.

The rearrangement joins TRBV18 to TRBJ2-7; D call uncertain. The ends were cut back, 4 bases at V and 3 bases at J, with 10 bases in the middle. This CDR3 has 13 amino acids. Looked up from germline, CDR1 is KGHSH and CDR2 is LQKENI. The CDR3 here is CASSLLAFYEQYF. CDR3 DNA sequence: TGTGCCAGCTCACTATTAGCCTTCTACGAGCAGTACTTC.

The chain couples TRBV11-2 to TRBJ2-3; 8 nucleotides line up with TRBD1. Unmatched junction bases numbered 10, after V lost 5 bases and J lost 6 bases. Per germline, CDR1 SGHAT and CDR2 FQNNGV. The length of the CDR3 is 15 residues. CDR3 sequence (DNA): TGTGCCAGCAGCCACGGACAGGGAAGTGGGGATACGCAGTATTTT. Encoded protein: CASSHGQGSGDTQYF.

This chain uses TRBV4-1 with TRBJ1-1; 11 nucleotides match TRBD1. V lost 3 bases to trimming and J lost 0 bases; unmatched junction nucleotides: 3. Germline-derived CDR1 and CDR2 are MGHRA and YSYEKL. CDR3 length: 16 residues. The CDR3 spells CASSQDRGHLNTEAFF. CDR3 in DNA: TGCGCCAGCAGCCAGGACAGGGGGCATCTGAACACTGAAGCTTTCTTT.

This clone was seen a few times. The junction departs from the called germline gene at one end, perhaps through a read error. The rearrangement joins TRBV6-1 to TRBJ1-1; 9 nucleotides align to TRBD1. This CDR3 has 13 residues. Germline V gives CDR1 MNHNS, CDR2 SASEGT. The CDR3 sequence: CASSVNRGLEPFF. The CDR3 nucleotides read TGTGCCAGCAGTGTAAACAGGGGGCTTGAACCTTTCTTT.